This passage covers 18 T cell receptor beta chains from one sample sequenced in a study of OX40 agonist ivuxolimab in advanced cancers. Generated by immunoSEQ multiplex PCR, the TCRdb table keeps only in-frame clones and is missing some. The data show 45,000 to 65,000 clones, with about 81% seen just once and around an eighth held by the top ten. Material: CD4+ or CD8+ T cells sorted from blood, obtained in a trial of the OX40 agonist ivuxolimab. The receptors come from an adult with an advanced solid tumor such as melanoma, head and neck, liver or kidney cancer.

This sequence joins TRBV27 and TRBJ1-1, with 9 bases fitting TRBD1. This CDR3 is built from 15 residues. With V trimmed by 4 bases and J by 5 bases, 8 bases remained unmatched. Germline loops: CDR1 MNHEY, CDR2 SMNVEV (reference sequence). CDR3 sequence (DNA): TGTGCCAGCAGTTCAGCAGGGACAGGGCGGACTGAAGCTTTCTTT. Residues: CASSSAGTGRTEAFF.

The J gene is TRBJ2-1, the V gene TRBV18; TRBD2 agrees at 14 bases. Germline V gives CDR1 KGHSH, CDR2 LQKENI. CDR3 length: 15 residues. Trimming cost V 4 bases and J 12 bases; bases outside gene matches: 8. The CDR3 DNA is TGTGCCAGCTCACAAGGGACTAGCGGGAGTTTGCGGCAGTTCTTC. Residues: CASSQGTSGSLRQFF. Filled out from reference TRBV18 and TRBJ2-1, the complete variable domain reads NAGVMQNPRHLVRRRGQEARLRCSPMKGHSHVYWYRQLPEEGLKFMVYLQKENIIDESGMPKERFSAEFPKEGPSILRIQQVVRGDSAAYFCASSQGTSGSLRQFFGPGTRLTVL.

The rearrangement links TRBV5-8 to TRBJ1-2; D remains unclear. The CDR3 loop spans 13 amino acids. Trimming left V 0 bases short and J 2 bases short, with 5 bases between. Germline CDR1 and CDR2: SGHTS and YDEGEE. The CDR3 reads CASSLGGNYGYTF. The CDR3 bases are TGTGCCAGCAGCTTGGGGGGAAACTATGGCTACACCTTC.

This chain connects TRBV28 to TRBJ1-5; no clear D. Per germline, CDR1 MDHEN and CDR2 SYDVKM. Trimming shortened V by 10 bases and J by 0 bases, and 16 bases separated the two germline ends. CDR3 length equals 15 residues. The CDR3 nucleotides are TGTGCCACCAGCCGGCAAAGGTATAGCAATCAGCCCCAGCATTTT. It encodes CATSRQRYSNQPQHF.

This chain joins TRBV21-1 and TRBJ2-7; the listed D gene, TRBD2, was not tested against the DNA. TRBV21-1 is a documented pseudogene. CDR3 size: 15 residues. As DNA, the CDR3 is TGTGCCAGCACCCAGGTCCGGGGTTCGGGCTACGAGCAGTACTTC. It translates to CASTQVRGSGYEQYF.

The chain uses TRBV14 and TRBJ2-7; 7 nucleotides match TRBD1. The V gene end was trimmed by 4 bases and the J gene end by 6 bases; junction bases not matched to a gene: 6. Germline V gene data show CDR1 as SGHDN and CDR2 as FVKESK. This CDR3 is 13 amino acids long. CDR3 sequence: CASSLDRATEQYF. CDR3 DNA: TGTGCCAGCAGCCTAGACAGGGCTACCGAGCAGTACTTC.

This chain connects TRBV7-7 to TRBJ2-5, with D perhaps matching TRBD1 or TRBD2 (5 bases each). The V and J ends lost 6 bases and 7 bases respectively, with 21 bases between them. Germline CDR1 SSHAT, CDR2 FNYEAQ (reference sequence). The CDR3 is 15 amino acids. CDR3 region: CASSRDGRGGGTQYF. The CDR3 region has the DNA TGTGCCAGCAGTCGCGACGGAAGAGGTGGGGGGACCCAGTACTTC.

J is TRBJ1-4 and V is TRBV30, with 9 bases matching TRBD1. Germline CDR1 is GTSNPN and CDR2 is SVGIG (reference sequence). The CDR3 has 15 residues. The ends lost 4 bases at V and 8 bases at J; junction bases unmatched: 11. DNA for the CDR3: TGTGCCTGGAAACAAAAGACAGGGGGAGGCGAAAAACTGTTTTTT. Its protein is CAWKQKTGGGEKLFF. Drawing the rest from reference TRBV30 and TRBJ1-4, the complete variable domain is SQTIHQWPATLVQPVGSPLSLECTVEGTSNPNLYWYRQAAGRGLQLLFYSVGIGQISSEVPQNLSASRPQDRQFILSSKKLLLSDSGFYLCAWKQKTGGGEKLFFGSGTQLSVL.

J is TRBJ1-4 and V is TRBV30; possibly TRBD1 for D (6 bases). Per germline, CDR1 GTSNPN and CDR2 SVGIG (reference sequence). V was pared by 4 bases and J by 7 bases, with 19 bases between. The CDR3 totals 15 residues. The CDR3 DNA sequence: TGTGCCTGGAAGGTTCAAGGCAGGGGAGGTGAAAAACTGTTTTTT. Translated, it gives CAWKVQGRGGEKLFF.

V usage is TRBV15 and J usage is TRBJ2-5; D gene unclear. The J call may be wrong; the DNA end is better matched by TRBJ2-7. There are 15 residues in the CDR3. Germline assignment: CDR1 LNHNV and CDR2 YYDKDF (reference sequence). The CDR3 protein is CATSRDRVGSYEQYF. For the CDR3, the DNA is TGTGCCACCAGCAGAGATAGAGTTGGCTCCTACGAGCAGTACTTC.

This chain joins TRBV30 and TRBJ1-5, with TRBD1 matching over 8 bases. Germline values: CDR1 GTSNPN, CDR2 SVGIG (reference sequence). The V segment lost 2 bases and the J segment 5 bases; nucleotides outside the gene matches: 5. CDR3 length equals 14 residues. In DNA form, the CDR3 reads TGTGCCTGGAGTAGGACAGGGCTGGATCAGCCCCAGCATTTT. Translation gives CAWSRTGLDQPQHF. Full variable domain (remainder filled in from reference TRBV30 and TRBJ1-5): SQTIHQWPATLVQPVGSPLSLECTVEGTSNPNLYWYRQAAGRGLQLLFYSVGIGQISSEVPQNLSASRPQDRQFILSSKKLLLSDSGFYLCAWSRTGLDQPQHFGDGTRLSIL.

The chain recombines TRBV18 with TRBJ2-5; D is possibly TRBD1 (5 bases). The CDR3 spans 13 residues. Germline CDR1 and CDR2: KGHSH and LQKENI. V was pared by 3 bases and J by 4 bases, with 9 bases between. The CDR3 loop is CASSPTRGETQYF. DNA of the CDR3: TGTGCCAGCTCACCGACAAGGGGAGAGACCCAGTACTTC.

V usage is TRBV6-6 and J usage is TRBJ2-7; 10 nucleotides align to TRBD1. The CDR3 sequence is 14 residues long. The J segment lost 5 bases and the V segment lost 6 bases, leaving 7 bases of the junction unmatched. The germline CDR1 and CDR2 sequences are MNHNY and SVGAGI (reference sequence). The CDR3 DNA is TGTGCCAGCAGAAAGACAGGGGGCGTCAACGAGCAGTACTTC. Amino acid sequence: CASRKTGGVNEQYF.

The J gene is TRBJ1-2, the V gene TRBV30, with unresolved D. CDR1 and CDR2 from the germline V gene are GTSNPN and SVGIG (reference sequence). There are 12 residues in the CDR3. The germline V and J ends were trimmed by 0 bases and 5 bases, with 7 bases remaining between them. This CDR3 reads CAWSVPGYGYTF. The CDR3 DNA sequence: TGTGCCTGGAGTGTTCCGGGATATGGCTACACCTTC.

The chain couples TRBV5-1 to TRBJ2-5, with D tentatively TRBD2 (6 bases). Trimming pared 5 bases from V and 2 bases from J, leaving 16 bases between. The CDR3 consists of 15 residues. CDR1 is SGHRS and CDR2 is YFSETQ in the germline V gene. The CDR3, as DNA: TGCGCCAGCAGTCCCCGGGACTTCAGTCAAGAGACCCAGTACTTC. Translation gives CASSPRDFSQETQYF.

The chain couples TRBV2 to TRBJ1-6; unclear D gene. This CDR3 is built from 12 residues. V lost 8 bases and J lost 6, with 8 bases in between. The germline V gene has CDR1 SNHLY and CDR2 FYNNEI. The CDR3 protein is CASGLGNSPLHF. CDR3 sequence (DNA): TGTGCCAGCGGACTGGGTAATTCACCCCTCCACTTT.

A remark on this clone: Other DNA sequences in this sample translate to the same CDR3. V gene TRBV29-1 combines with J gene TRBJ2-2; TRBD2 matches 7 bases. CDR1 is SQVTM and CDR2 is ANQGSEA in the germline V gene. This CDR3 spans 14 amino acids. Trimming at V came to 3 bases and at J to 6 bases, leaving 7 bases not matched to a gene. CDR3 protein: CSVEEGGRSGELFF. CDR3 DNA sequence: TGCAGCGTTGAGGAGGGAGGGAGATCCGGGGAGCTGTTTTTT.

Concerning this clone itself: This same CDR3 is encoded by further DNA sequences in the sample. V is TRBV29-1 and J is TRBJ2-3, with 10 bases matching TRBD2. Germline assignment: CDR1 SQVTM and CDR2 ANQGSEA. The CDR3 has 15 amino acids. V lost 8 bases and J lost 2; bases outside the gene matches: 10. The CDR3 DNA is TGCAGCCTTGTTGGAACTAGCGGGGTCACAGATACGCAGTATTTT. Translating it yields CSLVGTSGVTDTQYF.